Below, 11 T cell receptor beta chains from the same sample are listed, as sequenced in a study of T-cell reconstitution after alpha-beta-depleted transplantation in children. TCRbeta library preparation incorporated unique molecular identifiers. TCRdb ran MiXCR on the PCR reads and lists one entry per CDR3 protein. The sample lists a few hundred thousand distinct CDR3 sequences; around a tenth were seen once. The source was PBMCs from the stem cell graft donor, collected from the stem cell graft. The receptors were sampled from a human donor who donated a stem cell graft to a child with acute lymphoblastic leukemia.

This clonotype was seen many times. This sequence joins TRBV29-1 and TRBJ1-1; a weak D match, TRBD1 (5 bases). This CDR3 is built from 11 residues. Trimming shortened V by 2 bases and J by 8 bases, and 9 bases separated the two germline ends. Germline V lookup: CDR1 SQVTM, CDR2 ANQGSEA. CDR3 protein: CSVERDWEAFF. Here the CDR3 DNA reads TGCAGCGTTGAAAGGGACTGGGAAGCTTTCTTT. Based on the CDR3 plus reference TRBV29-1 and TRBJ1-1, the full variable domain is SAVISQKPSRDICQRGTSLTIQCQVDSQVTMMFWYRQQPGQSLTLIATANQGSEATYESGFVIDKFPISRPNLTFSTLTVSNMSPEDSSIYLCSVERDWEAFFGQGTRLTVV.

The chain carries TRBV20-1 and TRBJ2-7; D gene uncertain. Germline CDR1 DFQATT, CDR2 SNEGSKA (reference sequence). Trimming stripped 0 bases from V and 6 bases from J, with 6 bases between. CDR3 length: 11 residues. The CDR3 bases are TGCAGTGCTAGAGAGCGGTCCGAGCAGTACTTC. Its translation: CSARERSEQYF.

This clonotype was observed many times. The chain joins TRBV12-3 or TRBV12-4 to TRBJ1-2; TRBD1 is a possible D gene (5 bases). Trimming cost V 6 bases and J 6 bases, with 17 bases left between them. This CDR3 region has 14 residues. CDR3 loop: CASSSEGSGDGYTF. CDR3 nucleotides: TGTGCCAGCAGCTCGGAGGGGTCGGGTGATGGCTACACCTTC.

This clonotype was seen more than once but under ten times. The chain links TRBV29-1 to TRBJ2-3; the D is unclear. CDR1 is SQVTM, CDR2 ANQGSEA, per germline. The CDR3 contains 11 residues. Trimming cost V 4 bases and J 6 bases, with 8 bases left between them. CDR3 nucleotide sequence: TGCAGCGTTGGTTGGCTTGATACGCAGTATTTT. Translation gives CSVGWLDTQYF.

This chain's CDR3 is CASSPFGGGDQPQHF. In DNA, the CDR3 is TGCGCCAGCAGCCCGTTTGGGGGAGGGGATCAGCCCCAGCATTTT. The V gene is TRBV5-1, the J gene TRBJ1-5; D perhaps matches TRBD1 (5 bases). Trimming left V 4 bases short and J 5 bases short, with 16 bases between. CDR3 size: 15 residues. CDR1 SGHRS and CDR2 YFSETQ come from the germline V gene.

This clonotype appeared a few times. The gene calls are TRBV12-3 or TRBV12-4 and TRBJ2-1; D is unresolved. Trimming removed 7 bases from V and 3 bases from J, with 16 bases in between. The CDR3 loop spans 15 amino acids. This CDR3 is CASTFSRGSYNEQFF. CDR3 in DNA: TGTGCCAGCACTTTTAGTCGTGGCAGCTACAATGAGCAGTTCTTC.

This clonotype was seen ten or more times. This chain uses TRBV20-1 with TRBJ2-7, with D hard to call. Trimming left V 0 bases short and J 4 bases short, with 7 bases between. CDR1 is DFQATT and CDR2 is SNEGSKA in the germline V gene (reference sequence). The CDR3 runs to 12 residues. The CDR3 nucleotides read TGCAGTGCTAGAGAAGGCACTTACGAGCAGTACTTC. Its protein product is CSAREGTYEQYF.

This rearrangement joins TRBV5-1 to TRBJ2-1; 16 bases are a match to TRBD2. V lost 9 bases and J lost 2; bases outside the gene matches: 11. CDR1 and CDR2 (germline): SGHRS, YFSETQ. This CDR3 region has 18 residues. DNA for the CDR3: TGCGCCATCCAATCCGGGACTAGCGGGAGGGAGACCTACAATGAGCAGTTCTTC. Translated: CAIQSGTSGRETYNEQFF.

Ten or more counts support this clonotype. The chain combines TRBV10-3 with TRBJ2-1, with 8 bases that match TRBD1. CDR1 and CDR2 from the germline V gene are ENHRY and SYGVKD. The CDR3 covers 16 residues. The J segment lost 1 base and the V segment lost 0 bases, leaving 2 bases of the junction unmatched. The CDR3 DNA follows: TGTGCCATCAGTGAGTCGCGGACAGGGTCCTACAATGAGCAGTTCTTC. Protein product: CAISESRTGSYNEQFF.

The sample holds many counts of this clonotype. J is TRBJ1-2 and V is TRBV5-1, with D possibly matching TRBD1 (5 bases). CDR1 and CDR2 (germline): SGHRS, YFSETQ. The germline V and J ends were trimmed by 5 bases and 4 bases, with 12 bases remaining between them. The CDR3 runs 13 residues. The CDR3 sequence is CASSRGSRYGYTF. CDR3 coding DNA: TGCGCCAGCAGTCGGGGCAGCCGCTATGGCTACACCTTC.

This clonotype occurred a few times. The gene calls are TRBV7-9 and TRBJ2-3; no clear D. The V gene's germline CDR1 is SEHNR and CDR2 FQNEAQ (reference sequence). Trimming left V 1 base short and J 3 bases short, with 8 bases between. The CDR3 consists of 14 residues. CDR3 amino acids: CASSLESGTDTQYF. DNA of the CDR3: TGTGCCAGCAGCTTAGAGTCAGGTACAGATACGCAGTATTTT.